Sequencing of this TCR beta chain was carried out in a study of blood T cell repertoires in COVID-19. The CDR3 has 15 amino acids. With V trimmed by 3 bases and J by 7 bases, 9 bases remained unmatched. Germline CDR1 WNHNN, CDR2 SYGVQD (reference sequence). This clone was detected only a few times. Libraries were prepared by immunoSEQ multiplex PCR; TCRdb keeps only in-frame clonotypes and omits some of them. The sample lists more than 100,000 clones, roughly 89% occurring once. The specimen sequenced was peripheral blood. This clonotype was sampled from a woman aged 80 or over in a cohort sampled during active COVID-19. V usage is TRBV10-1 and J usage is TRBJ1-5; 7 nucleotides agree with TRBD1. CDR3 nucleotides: TGCGCCAGCAGTGACCCCGGACAGGCCACCCAGCCCCAGCATTTT. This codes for CASSDPGQATQPQHF.